Listed below are T cell receptor beta chains from one sample, sequenced in a study of early T cells in non-severe SARS-CoV-2 infection. TCRdb analysed the 5' RACE reads with MiXCR anew, one entry per CDR3 protein. The data contain some 58,000 distinct CDR3 sequences, around 11% of them singletons. The specimen comprised whole blood, sampled at baseline. These receptors were obtained from an adult who was a healthcare worker with PCR-confirmed SARS-CoV-2 infection or an uninfected control (not recorded which). Each CDR3 is given with its conserved first and last residue. The order of the fields is CDR3 DNA, CDR3 protein, D gene, V gene, clone size, J gene. D genes are given only for firm matches. Rows give clone size only sometimes, using once, few, many, or a class for an expanded clone.

DNA: TGTGCCAGCAGCTTAGGCGGGGCTATAACTGAAGCTTTCTTT
CDR3: CASSLGGAITEAFF
D: -
V: TRBV7-9
size: -
J: TRBJ1-1

DNA: TGTGCCATCAGTGGTTCCGGACCAGGGGGCGATCGCAATCAGCCCCAGCATTTT
CDR3: CAISGSGPGGDRNQPQHF
D: TRBD1
V: TRBV10-3
size: -
J: TRBJ1-5

DNA: TGTGCCAGCAGCCCTGGACAGGGTACGACTGGAAACACCATATATTTT
CDR3: CASSPGQGTTGNTIYF
D: TRBD1
V: TRBV7-2
size: few
J: TRBJ1-3

DNA: TGTGCCACCAGTGATTTTTCGGACTCGAACAATGAGCAGTTCTTC
CDR3: CATSDFSDSNNEQFF
D: -
V: TRBV24-1
size: -
J: TRBJ2-1

DNA: TGTGCCAGCAGCCAGGACACTATGAGGCAGTACTTC
CDR3: CASSQDTMRQYF
D: -
V: TRBV14
size: few
J: TRBJ2-7

DNA: TGTGCCAGTAGTACCGACAGGAACGGCTATGGCTACACCTTC
CDR3: CASSTDRNGYGYTF
D: -
V: TRBV19
size: many
J: TRBJ1-2

DNA: TGTGCCAGCAGCTTAACTGGACAGGGAGGCGAGCAGTACTTC
CDR3: CASSLTGQGGEQYF
D: TRBD1
V: TRBV7-2
size: few
J: TRBJ2-7

DNA: TGTGCCAGCCTAAGACTAGCGGGGGGGACAGATACGCAGTATTTT
CDR3: CASLRLAGGTDTQYF
D: TRBD2
V: TRBV28
size: -
J: TRBJ2-3

DNA: TGCGCCAGCAGCCAAGCAGGGACCCCTGGGAAGACTGAAGCTTTCTTT
CDR3: CASSQAGTPGKTEAFF
D: -
V: TRBV4-1
size: once
J: TRBJ1-1

DNA: TGTGCCAGCAAGGGACTAGCAACCGGGGAGCTGTTTTTT
CDR3: CASKGLATGELFF
D: TRBD2
V: TRBV2
size: few
J: TRBJ2-2